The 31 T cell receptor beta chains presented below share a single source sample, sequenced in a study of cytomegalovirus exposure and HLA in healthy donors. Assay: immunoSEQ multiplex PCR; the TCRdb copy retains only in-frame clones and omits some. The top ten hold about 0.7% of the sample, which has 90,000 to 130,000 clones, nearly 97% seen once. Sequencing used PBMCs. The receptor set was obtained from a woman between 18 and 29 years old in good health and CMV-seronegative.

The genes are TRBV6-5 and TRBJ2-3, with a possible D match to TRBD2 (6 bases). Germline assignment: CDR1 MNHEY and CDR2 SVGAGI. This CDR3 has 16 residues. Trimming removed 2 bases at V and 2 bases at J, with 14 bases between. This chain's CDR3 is CASSYLGRGYTDTQYF. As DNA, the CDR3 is TGTGCCAGCAGTTACCTAGGGCGGGGTTACACAGATACGCAGTATTTT.

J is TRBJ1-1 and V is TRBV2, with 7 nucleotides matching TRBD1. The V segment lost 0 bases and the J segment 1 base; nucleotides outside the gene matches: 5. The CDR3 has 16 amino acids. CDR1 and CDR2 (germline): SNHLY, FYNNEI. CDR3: CASSEAPTGRNTEAFF. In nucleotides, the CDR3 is TGTGCCAGCAGTGAAGCTCCGACAGGGAGGAACACTGAAGCTTTCTTT.

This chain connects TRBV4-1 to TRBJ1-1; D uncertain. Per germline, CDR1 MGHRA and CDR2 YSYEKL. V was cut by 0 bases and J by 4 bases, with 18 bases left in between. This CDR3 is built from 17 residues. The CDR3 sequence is CASSQDRVGTSGTEAFF. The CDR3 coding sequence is TGCGCCAGCAGCCAAGATAGAGTAGGAACGTCGGGCACTGAAGCTTTCTTT.

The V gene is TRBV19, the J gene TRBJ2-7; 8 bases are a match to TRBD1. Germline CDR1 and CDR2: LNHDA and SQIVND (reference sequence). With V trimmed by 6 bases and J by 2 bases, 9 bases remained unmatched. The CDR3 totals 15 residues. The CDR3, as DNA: TGTGCCAGTAGACGACAGGGGAGTGATGCCTACGAGCAGTACTTC. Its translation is CASRRQGSDAYEQYF.

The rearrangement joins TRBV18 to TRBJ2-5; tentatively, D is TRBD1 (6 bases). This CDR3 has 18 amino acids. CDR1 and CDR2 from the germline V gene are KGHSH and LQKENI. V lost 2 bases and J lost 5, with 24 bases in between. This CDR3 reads CASSPFPHPGHGVETQYF. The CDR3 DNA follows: TGTGCCAGCTCACCATTCCCCCATCCGGGACATGGTGTGGAGACCCAGTACTTC.

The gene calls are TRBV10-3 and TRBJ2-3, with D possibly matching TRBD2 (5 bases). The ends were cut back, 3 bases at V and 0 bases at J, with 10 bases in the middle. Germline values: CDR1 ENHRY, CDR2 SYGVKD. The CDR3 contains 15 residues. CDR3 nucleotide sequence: TGTGCCATCAGTGACTTACTAGGGAGCACAGATACGCAGTATTTT. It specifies CAISDLLGSTDTQYF.

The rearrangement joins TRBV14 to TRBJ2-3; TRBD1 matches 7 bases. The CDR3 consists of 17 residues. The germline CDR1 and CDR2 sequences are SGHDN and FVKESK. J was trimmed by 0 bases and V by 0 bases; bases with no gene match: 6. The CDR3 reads CASSQELGGISTDTQYF. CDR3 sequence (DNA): TGTGCCAGCAGCCAAGAGTTAGGGGGCATTAGCACAGATACGCAGTATTTT.

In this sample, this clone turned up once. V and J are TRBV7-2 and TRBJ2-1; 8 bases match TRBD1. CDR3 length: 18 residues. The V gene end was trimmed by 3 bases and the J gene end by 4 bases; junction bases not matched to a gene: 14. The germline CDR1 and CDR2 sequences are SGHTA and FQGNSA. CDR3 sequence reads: CASSFPQGARGLYNEQFF. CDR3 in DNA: TGTGCCAGCAGCTTTCCTCAGGGGGCTAGGGGCCTTTACAATGAGCAGTTCTTC.

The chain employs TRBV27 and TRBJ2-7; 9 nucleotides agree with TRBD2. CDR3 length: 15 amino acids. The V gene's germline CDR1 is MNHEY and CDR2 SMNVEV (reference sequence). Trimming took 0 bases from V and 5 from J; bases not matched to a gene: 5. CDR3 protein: CASSLSGGGEHEQYF. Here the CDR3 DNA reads TGTGCCAGCAGTTTATCTGGCGGGGGGGAACACGAGCAGTACTTC.

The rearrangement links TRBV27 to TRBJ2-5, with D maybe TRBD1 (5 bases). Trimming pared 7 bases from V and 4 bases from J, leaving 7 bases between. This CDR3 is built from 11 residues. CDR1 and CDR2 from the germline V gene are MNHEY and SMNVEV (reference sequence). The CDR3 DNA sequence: TGTGCCAGCACCCAGGGAGAGACCCAGTACTTC. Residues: CASTQGETQYF.

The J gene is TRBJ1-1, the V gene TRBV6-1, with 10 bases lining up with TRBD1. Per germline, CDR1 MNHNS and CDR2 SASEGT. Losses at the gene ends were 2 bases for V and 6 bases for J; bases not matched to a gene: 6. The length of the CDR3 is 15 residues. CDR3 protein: CASSEPGQGTPEAFF. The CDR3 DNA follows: TGTGCCAGCAGTGAACCGGGACAGGGGACCCCTGAAGCTTTCTTT.

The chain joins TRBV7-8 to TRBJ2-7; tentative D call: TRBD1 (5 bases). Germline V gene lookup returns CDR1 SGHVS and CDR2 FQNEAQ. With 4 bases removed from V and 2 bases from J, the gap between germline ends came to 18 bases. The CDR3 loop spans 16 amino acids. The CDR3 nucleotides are TGTGCCAGCAGCTCTGTCCAGGGAATCGTAACCTACGAGCAGTACTTC. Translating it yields CASSSVQGIVTYEQYF. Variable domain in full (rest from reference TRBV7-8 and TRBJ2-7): GAGVSQSPRYKVAKRGQDVALRCDPISGHVSLFWYQQALGQGPEFLTYFQNEAQLDKSGLPSDRFFAERPEGSVSTLKIQRTQQEDSAVYLCASSSVQGIVTYEQYFGPGTRLTVT.

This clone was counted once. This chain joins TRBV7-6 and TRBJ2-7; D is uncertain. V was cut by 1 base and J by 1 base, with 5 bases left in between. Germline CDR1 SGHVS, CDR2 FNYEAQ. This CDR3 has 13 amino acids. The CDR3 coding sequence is TGTGCCAGCAGCTTAGGCAGATCCTACGAGCAGTACTTC. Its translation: CASSLGRSYEQYF. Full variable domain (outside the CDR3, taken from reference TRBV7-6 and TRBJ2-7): GAGVSQSPRYKVTKRGQDVALRCDPISGHVSLYWYRQALGQGPEFLTYFNYEAQQDKSGLPNDRFSAERPEGSISTLTIQRTEQRDSAMYRCASSLGRSYEQYFGPGTRLTVT.

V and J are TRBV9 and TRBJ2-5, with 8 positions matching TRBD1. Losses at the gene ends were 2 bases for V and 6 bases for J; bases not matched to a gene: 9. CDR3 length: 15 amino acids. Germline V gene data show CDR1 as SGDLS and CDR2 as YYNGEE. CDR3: CASSVGQGWGQTQYF. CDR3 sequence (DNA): TGTGCCAGCAGCGTTGGACAGGGATGGGGACAGACCCAGTACTTC.

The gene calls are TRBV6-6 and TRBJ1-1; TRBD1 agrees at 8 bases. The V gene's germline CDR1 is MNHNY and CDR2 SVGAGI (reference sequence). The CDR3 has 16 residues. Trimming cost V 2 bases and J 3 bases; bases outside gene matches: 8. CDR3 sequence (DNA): TGTGCCAGCAGTTACGGGGCAGGGGGCACGTACACTGAAGCTTTCTTT. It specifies CASSYGAGGTYTEAFF.

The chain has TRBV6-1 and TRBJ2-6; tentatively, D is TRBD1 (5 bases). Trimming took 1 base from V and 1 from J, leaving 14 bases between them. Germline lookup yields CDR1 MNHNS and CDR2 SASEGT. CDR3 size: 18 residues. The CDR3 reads CASSEGKGRPSGANVLTF. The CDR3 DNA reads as TGTGCCAGCAGTGAAGGGAAGGGGCGCCCATCTGGGGCCAACGTCCTGACTTTC.

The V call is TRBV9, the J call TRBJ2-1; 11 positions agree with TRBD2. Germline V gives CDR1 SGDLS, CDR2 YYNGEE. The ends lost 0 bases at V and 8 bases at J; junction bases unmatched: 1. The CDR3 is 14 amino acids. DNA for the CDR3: TGTGCCAGCAGCGTAGCGGGACTAGCGGATGAGCAGTTCTTC. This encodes CASSVAGLADEQFF.

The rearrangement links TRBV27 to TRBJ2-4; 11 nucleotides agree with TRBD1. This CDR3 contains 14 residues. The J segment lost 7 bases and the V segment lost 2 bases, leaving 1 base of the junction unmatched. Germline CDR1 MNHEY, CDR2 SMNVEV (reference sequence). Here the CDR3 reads CASSLGDRGNIQYF. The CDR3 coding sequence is TGTGCCAGCAGTTTAGGGGACAGGGGGAACATTCAGTACTTC.

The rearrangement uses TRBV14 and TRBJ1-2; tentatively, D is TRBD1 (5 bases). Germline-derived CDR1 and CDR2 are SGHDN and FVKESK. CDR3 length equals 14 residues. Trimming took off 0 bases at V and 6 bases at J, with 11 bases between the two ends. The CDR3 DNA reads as TGTGCCAGCAGCCAAGATCGGACACAGCATGGCTACACCTTC. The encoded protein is CASSQDRTQHGYTF.

Here the CDR3 reads CASSLVVAGPYNEQFF. CDR3 nucleotide sequence: TGCGCCAGCAGCTTGGTTGTTGCGGGGCCCTACAATGAGCAGTTCTTC. The rearrangement uses TRBV5-1 and TRBJ2-1; a weak D match, TRBD2 (6 bases). This CDR3 contains 16 residues. Trimming took 0 bases from V and 2 from J, leaving 12 bases between them. Germline values: CDR1 SGHRS, CDR2 YFSETQ. Using reference TRBV5-1 and TRBJ2-1 for the parts outside the CDR3, the full variable domain is KAGVTQTPRYLIKTRGQQVTLSCSPISGHRSVSWYQQTPGQGLQFLFEYFSETQRNKGNFPGRFSGRQFSNSRSEMNVSTLELGDSALYLCASSLVVAGPYNEQFFGPGTRLTVL.

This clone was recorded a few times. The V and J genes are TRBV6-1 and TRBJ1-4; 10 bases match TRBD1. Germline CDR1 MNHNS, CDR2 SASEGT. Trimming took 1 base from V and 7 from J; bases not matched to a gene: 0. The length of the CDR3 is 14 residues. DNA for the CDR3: TGTGCCAGCAGTGAAGGACAGGGGGCTGAAAAACTGTTTTTT. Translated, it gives CASSEGQGAEKLFF.

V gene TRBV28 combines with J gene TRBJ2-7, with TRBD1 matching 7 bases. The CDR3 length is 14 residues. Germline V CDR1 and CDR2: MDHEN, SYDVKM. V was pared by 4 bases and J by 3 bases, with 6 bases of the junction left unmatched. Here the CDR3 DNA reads TGTGCCAGCAGTTCGCAGGGGGAGATCTACGAGCAGTACTTC. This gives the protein CASSSQGEIYEQYF.

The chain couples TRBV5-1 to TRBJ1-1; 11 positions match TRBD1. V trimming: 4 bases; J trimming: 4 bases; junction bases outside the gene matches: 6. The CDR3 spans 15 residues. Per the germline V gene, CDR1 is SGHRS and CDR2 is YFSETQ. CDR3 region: CASSPLGTGGTEAFF. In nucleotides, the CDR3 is TGCGCCAGCAGCCCTCTGGGGACAGGGGGCACTGAAGCTTTCTTT. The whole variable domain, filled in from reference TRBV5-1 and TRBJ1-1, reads KAGVTQTPRYLIKTRGQQVTLSCSPISGHRSVSWYQQTPGQGLQFLFEYFSETQRNKGNFPGRFSGRQFSNSRSEMNVSTLELGDSALYLCASSPLGTGGTEAFFGQGTRLTVV.

The CDR3 reads CASSPQILSGNTIYF. In DNA form, the CDR3 reads TGTGCCAGCAGCCCACAGATTCTCTCTGGAAACACCATATATTTT. This chain connects TRBV7-2 to TRBJ1-3; D ambiguous. This CDR3 has 15 amino acids. The ends were cut back, 5 bases at V and 0 bases at J, with 11 bases in the middle. Germline-derived CDR1 and CDR2 are SGHTA and FQGNSA.

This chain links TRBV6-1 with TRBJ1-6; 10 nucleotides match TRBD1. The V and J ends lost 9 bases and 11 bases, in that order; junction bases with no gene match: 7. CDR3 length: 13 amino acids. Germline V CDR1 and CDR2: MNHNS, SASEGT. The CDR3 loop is CASKGQGITPLHF. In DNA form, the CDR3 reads TGTGCCAGTAAGGGACAGGGGATTACACCCCTCCACTTT.

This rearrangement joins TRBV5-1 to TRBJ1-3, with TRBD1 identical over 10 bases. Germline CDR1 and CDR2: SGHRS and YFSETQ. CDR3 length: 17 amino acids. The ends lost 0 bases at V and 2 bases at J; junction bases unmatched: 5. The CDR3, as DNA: TGCGCCAGCAGCTTGGACCCCGGGACAGGGGCTGGAAACACCATATATTTT. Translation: CASSLDPGTGAGNTIYF. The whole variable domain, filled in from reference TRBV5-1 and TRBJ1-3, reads KAGVTQTPRYLIKTRGQQVTLSCSPISGHRSVSWYQQTPGQGLQFLFEYFSETQRNKGNFPGRFSGRQFSNSRSEMNVSTLELGDSALYLCASSLDPGTGAGNTIYFGEGSWLTVV.

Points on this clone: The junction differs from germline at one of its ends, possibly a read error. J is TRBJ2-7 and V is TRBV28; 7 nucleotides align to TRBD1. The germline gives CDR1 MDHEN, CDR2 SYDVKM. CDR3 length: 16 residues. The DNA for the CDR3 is TGTGCCAGCAGTTTACGTACAGGGGCTCGGATTTACGGGCAGTACTTC. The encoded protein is CASSLRTGARIYGQYF.

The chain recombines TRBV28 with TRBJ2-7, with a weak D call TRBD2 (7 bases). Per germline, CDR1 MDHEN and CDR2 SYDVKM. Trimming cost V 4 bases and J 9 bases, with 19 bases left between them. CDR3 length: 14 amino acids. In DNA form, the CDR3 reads TGTGCCAGCAGTTCCGGGACGGGACGGGGGGCGCAGTACTTC. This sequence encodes CASSSGTGRGAQYF.

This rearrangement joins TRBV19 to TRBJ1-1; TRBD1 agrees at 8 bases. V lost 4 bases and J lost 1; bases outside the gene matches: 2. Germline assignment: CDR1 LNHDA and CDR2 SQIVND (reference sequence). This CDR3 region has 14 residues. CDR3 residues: CASSKQGGNTEAFF. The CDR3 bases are TGTGCCAGTAGTAAACAGGGGGGGAACACTGAAGCTTTCTTT.

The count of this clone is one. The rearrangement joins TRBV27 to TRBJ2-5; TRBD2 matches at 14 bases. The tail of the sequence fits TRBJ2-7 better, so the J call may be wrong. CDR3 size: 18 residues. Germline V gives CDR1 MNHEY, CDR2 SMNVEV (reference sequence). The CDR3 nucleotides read TGTGCCAGCAGTTCCAGGACTAGCGGGGGGACGCCACTCTACGAGCAGTACTTC. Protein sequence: CASSSRTSGGTPLYEQYF.

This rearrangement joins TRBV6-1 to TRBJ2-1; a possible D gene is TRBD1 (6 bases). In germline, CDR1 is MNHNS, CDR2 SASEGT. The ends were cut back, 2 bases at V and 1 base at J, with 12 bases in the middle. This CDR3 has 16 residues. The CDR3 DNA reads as TGTGCCAGCAGTGAATATCAGACAGGTTCCTACAATGAGCAGTTCTTC. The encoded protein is CASSEYQTGSYNEQFF.